The 6 T cell receptor beta chains in this list originate from one sample, sequenced in a study of radiation and T cells in renal cell carcinoma. Time point reported: blood 2 weeks post-SBRT. As for treatment: 15 Gy SBRT to primary tumor, nephrectomy 4 weeks later. The table came from immunoSEQ multiplex PCR; TCRdb's copy has only in-frame clones and leaves some out. The top ten hold about 5.3% of the sample, which has about 120,000 clones, around 81% seen once. Material: blood, obtained from a patient whose treatment included radiotherapy and nephrectomy. These receptors were taken from a man aged 50 to 60 with renal cell carcinoma.

This clone has just a few counts. This chain links TRBV11-2 with TRBJ1-2; D gene ambiguous. The CDR3 runs to 14 residues. CDR1 is SGHAT and CDR2 is FQNNGV in the germline V gene. The V end lost 3 bases, the J end lost 12 bases, and 20 bases lay between the germline ends. CDR3 residues: CASSFSPRETRDTF. CDR3 coding DNA: TGTGCCAGCAGCTTTAGCCCTCGCGAGACACGGGACACCTTC.

This chain joins TRBV10-2 and TRBJ2-1; 9 bases map to TRBD2. The CDR3 spans 16 residues. V lost 4 bases and J lost 2; bases outside the gene matches: 6. CDR1 WSHSY and CDR2 SAAADI come from the germline V gene. The CDR3 spells CASSALSGGAYNEQFF. CDR3 sequence (DNA): TGCGCCAGCAGTGCTCTTAGCGGGGGCGCCTACAATGAGCAGTTCTTC.

The V and J genes are TRBV30 and TRBJ1-3, with unresolved D. Germline CDR1 is GTSNPN and CDR2 is SVGIG (reference sequence). The CDR3 contains 14 residues. V was clipped by 4 bases and J by 0 bases, with 10 bases between them. The CDR3 spells CAWTKGDSGNTIYF. CDR3 coding DNA: TGTGCCTGGACGAAAGGAGACTCTGGAAACACCATATATTTT. Full variable domain (remainder filled in from reference TRBV30 and TRBJ1-3): SQTIHQWPATLVQPVGSPLSLECTVEGTSNPNLYWYRQAAGRGLQLLFYSVGIGQISSEVPQNLSASRPQDRQFILSSKKLLLSDSGFYLCAWTKGDSGNTIYFGEGSWLTVV.

Notes on this clone: The same CDR3 also results from other DNA sequences found in this sample. The rearrangement uses TRBV6-1 and TRBJ2-5, with 15 bases aligning to TRBD2. The CDR3 spans 15 residues. V shed 6 bases and J 3 bases; nucleotides not matched to a gene: 2. Germline V gene sequence: CDR1 MNHNS, CDR2 SASEGT. Here the CDR3 DNA reads TGTGCCAGCAGCGGGACTAGCGGGGGGAAAGAGACCCAGTACTTC. Amino acid sequence: CASSGTSGGKETQYF.

The chain combines TRBV29-1 with TRBJ1-1; D possibly corresponds to TRBD1 (5 bases). Deletions cut 4 bases from V and 6 bases from J, with 18 bases between. Germline assignment: CDR1 SQVTM and CDR2 ANQGSEA. The CDR3 has 14 amino acids. This chain's CDR3 is CSVGPEGWVSEAFF. The CDR3 region has the DNA TGCAGCGTTGGTCCTGAGGGGTGGGTGTCTGAAGCTTTCTTT. The whole variable domain, remainder taken from reference TRBV29-1 and TRBJ1-1, is SAVISQKPSRDICQRGTSLTIQCQVDSQVTMMFWYRQQPGQSLTLIATANQGSEATYESGFVIDKFPISRPNLTFSTLTVSNMSPEDSSIYLCSVGPEGWVSEAFFGQGTRLTVV.

The V gene is TRBV30, the J gene TRBJ2-1, with no clear D. This CDR3 contains 11 residues. Trimming stripped 0 bases from V and 7 bases from J, with 4 bases between. Germline V gene data show CDR1 as GTSNPN and CDR2 as SVGIG (reference sequence). The CDR3 protein is CAWSVWNEQFF. The CDR3 bases are TGTGCCTGGAGTGTATGGAATGAGCAGTTCTTC.